This TCR beta chain was sequenced during a study of blood T cells in healthy people across ages. Study results and limitations: Long-lived donors had more naive CD4+ cells and higher diversity than aged donors.

As concerns this clonotype: Its antigen is not identified.

Germline V gives CDR1 SGHTA, CDR2 FQGNSA. The CDR3 runs to 14 residues. Primers used in a second PCR of about 7 to 12 cycles were a sample-barcoded 5' primer and a J-beta primer mix. TCRdb redid the calling of the 5' RACE reads with MiXCR, one entry per CDR3 protein. Of around 600,000 distinct CDR3 sequences in the sample, under 55% were seen once. V is TRBV7-2 and J is TRBJ2-5, with 7 bases that match TRBD1. The end of the DNA aligns better with TRBJ2-1, so the J call may be wrong. This sequence originates from an elderly man in good health. The sample comprised blood. CDR3 loop: CASSLRDSQETQFF. The CDR3 DNA reads as TGTGCCAGCAGCCTCCGGGACAGTCAAGAGACCCAGTTCTTC.